This section outlines one T cell receptor (beta chain) sequence together with its context. This record comes from a study of regulatory T cells in long-lasting Graves disease. Study at large: Graves' patients diagnosed newly had used antithyroid drugs under 3 months.

Arm-PCR of CDR3 regions and iRepertoire HTBI primers were the basis on which TCR beta libraries were built. MiXCR, run by TCRdb on the multiplex PCR reads, gives a single entry per CDR3 protein. The table records about 520,000 distinct CDR3 sequences, 9.5% to 15% of them present only once. Germline CDR1 SGDLS, CDR2 YYNGEE. J gave up 3 bases and V 4 bases, and 8 bases lay outside the gene matches. This CDR3 region has 15 residues. The time point was: newly diagnosed GD, antithyroid drugs for less than 3 months. PBMC RNA served as the TCR library source. This sample also belongs to another study, concerning T cells in Graves' hyperthyroidism and ophthalmopathy. According to that study: Lactation, pregnancy, other autoimmune disease or uncontrolled infection excluded patients. The TCR CDR3 was amplified in a first-round RT-PCR using the HTBI primer set. Among clonotypes expanded in thyroid above 0.001, most were also found in blood.

This clonotype originated in a woman under 40 with Graves disease. The gene calls are TRBV9 and TRBJ2-3; TRBD2 agrees at 7 bases. The source was peripheral blood mononuclear cells (PBMCs), collected at new diagnosis, from a patient treated with antithyroid drugs. CDR3 region: CASSNTIGGTDTQYF. CDR3 coding DNA: TGTGCCAGCAGCAATACGATCGGGGGGACAGATACGCAGTATTTT.